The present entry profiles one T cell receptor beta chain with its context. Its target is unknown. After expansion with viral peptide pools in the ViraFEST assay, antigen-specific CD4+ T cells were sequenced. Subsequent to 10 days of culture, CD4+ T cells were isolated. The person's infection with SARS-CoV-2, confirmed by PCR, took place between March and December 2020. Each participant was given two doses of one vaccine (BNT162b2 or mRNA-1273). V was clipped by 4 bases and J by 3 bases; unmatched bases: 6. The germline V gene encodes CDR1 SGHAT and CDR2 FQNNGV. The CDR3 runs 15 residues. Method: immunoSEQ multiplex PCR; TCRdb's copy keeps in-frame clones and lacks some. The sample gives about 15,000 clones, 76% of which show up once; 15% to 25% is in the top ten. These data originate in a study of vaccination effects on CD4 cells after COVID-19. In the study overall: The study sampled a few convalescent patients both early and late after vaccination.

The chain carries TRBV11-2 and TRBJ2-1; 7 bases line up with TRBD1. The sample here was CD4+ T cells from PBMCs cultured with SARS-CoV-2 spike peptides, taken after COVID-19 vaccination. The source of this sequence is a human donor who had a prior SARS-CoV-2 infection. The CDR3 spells CASSSAGTDYNEQFF. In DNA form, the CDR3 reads TGTGCCAGCAGCTCGGCCGGGACAGACTACAATGAGCAGTTCTTC.